The 32 T cell receptor beta chains presented below share a single source sample, sequenced in a study of blood T cell repertoires in COVID-19. Using immunoSEQ multiplex PCR, the repertoire was profiled, and TCRdb retains in-frame clones only, with some absent. Among about 160,000 clones listed, just over 90% were seen once. Sequenced material: peripheral blood. These receptors were taken from a man younger than 30 with acute or convalescent COVID-19.

This chain links TRBV6-2 or TRBV6-3 with TRBJ2-2; 10 bases align to TRBD2. This CDR3 spans 17 amino acids. Germline-derived CDR1 and CDR2 are MNHEY and SVGEGT. Trimming removed 0 bases from V and 6 bases from J; junction bases left unmatched: 7. CDR3 nucleotide sequence: TGTGCCAGCAGTTACTCGTCCAGCGGGAGGGCCCCCGGGGAGCTGTTTTTT. Translated, it gives CASSYSSSGRAPGELFF.

The chain recombines TRBV30 with TRBJ1-1; TRBD1 matches 9 bases. This CDR3 region has 16 residues. Germline CDR1 reads GTSNPN; CDR2 reads SVGIG (reference sequence). V trimming: 4 bases; J trimming: 0 bases; junction bases outside the gene matches: 9. The CDR3 sequence: CAWNGAQGALNTEAFF. The CDR3 nucleotides read TGTGCCTGGAACGGGGCACAGGGGGCCTTGAACACTGAAGCTTTCTTT.

The rearrangement uses TRBV6-6 and TRBJ1-1; D uncertain. In germline, CDR1 is MNHNY, CDR2 SVGAGI (reference sequence). V lost 8 bases and J 1 base, leaving 8 bases between the germline ends. The CDR3 totals 12 residues. CDR3 nucleotide sequence: TGTGCCAGCCAAAAACAGAACACTGAAGCTTTCTTT. Encoded protein: CASQKQNTEAFF.

This chain uses TRBV12-3 or TRBV12-4 with TRBJ1-1; D unclear. V dropped 3 bases and J dropped 1 base, with 6 bases sitting between them. The CDR3 is 13 amino acids. The CDR3 DNA reads as TGTGCCAGCAGTTTGCAGGAGAACACTGAAGCTTTCTTT. It is translated as CASSLQENTEAFF.

The J gene is TRBJ2-3, the V gene TRBV24-1; 10 bases agree with TRBD1. This CDR3 region has 20 residues. CDR1 and CDR2 from the germline V gene are KGHDR and SFDVKD. With V trimmed by 4 bases and J by 2 bases, 17 bases remained unmatched. Written as DNA, the CDR3 is TGTGCCACCAGTGACTCCCCCTCCGGGACAGGGGAGATGGACACAGATACGCAGTATTTT. As protein: CATSDSPSGTGEMDTDTQYF.

The gene calls are TRBV6-2 or TRBV6-3 and TRBJ2-3, with 8 bases identical to TRBD2. After removal of 6 bases from V and 1 base from J, the junction contained 9 bases not matched to a gene. CDR3 length equals 16 residues. Germline CDR1 reads MNHEY; CDR2 reads SVGEGT. The CDR3 region has the DNA TGTGCCAGCAGCCAAGGGCTAGCGGGCCGCACAGATACGCAGTATTTT. Translation: CASSQGLAGRTDTQYF.

The chain employs TRBV5-1 and TRBJ2-7; 9 nucleotides line up with TRBD2. V lost 2 bases to trimming and J lost 3 bases; unmatched junction nucleotides: 6. The CDR3 extends over 15 amino acids. Germline V CDR1 and CDR2: SGHRS, YFSETQ. As DNA, the CDR3 is TGCGCCAGCAGCTTACGACTAGCGGTAGGCTACGAGCAGTACTTC. Encoded protein: CASSLRLAVGYEQYF. The full variable domain, its missing parts supplied by reference TRBV5-1 and TRBJ2-7, is KAGVTQTPRYLIKTRGQQVTLSCSPISGHRSVSWYQQTPGQGLQFLFEYFSETQRNKGNFPGRFSGRQFSNSRSEMNVSTLELGDSALYLCASSLRLAVGYEQYFGPGTRLTVT.

The chain couples TRBV19 to TRBJ2-1; TRBD2 aligns across 7 bases. Germline lookup yields CDR1 LNHDA and CDR2 SQIVND (reference sequence). This CDR3 comprises 16 residues. V shed 6 bases, J shed 3 bases, and the junction held 11 bases outside the gene matches. The CDR3 reads CASSREGGSFYNEQFF. DNA of the CDR3: TGTGCCAGTAGCCGAGAGGGCGGGAGCTTCTACAATGAGCAGTTCTTC.

The J gene is TRBJ1-6, the V gene TRBV7-2; TRBD1 might be the D (6 bases). V shed 1 base and J shed 10 bases, with 14 bases lying between them. Germline V lookup: CDR1 SGHTA, CDR2 FQGNSA. This CDR3 spans 15 amino acids. The CDR3 DNA reads as TGTGCCAGCAGCTTAGAGGGGGTTAGTGGGTCACCCCTCCACTTT. Translated, it gives CASSLEGVSGSPLHF.

The chain links TRBV7-6 to TRBJ1-1; D ambiguous. CDR3 size: 13 residues. Trimming shortened V by 6 bases and J by 4 bases, and 12 bases separated the two germline ends. Germline V gene lookup returns CDR1 SGHVS and CDR2 FNYEAQ. CDR3 nucleotides: TGTGCCAGCAGTTTTAACAGCGGCACTGAAGCTTTCTTT. This codes for CASSFNSGTEAFF.

The V gene is TRBV11-2, the J gene TRBJ2-5; TRBD2 matches at 9 bases. The germline V gene has CDR1 SGHAT and CDR2 FQNNGV. Unmatched junction bases numbered 4, after V lost 5 bases and J lost 0 bases. The CDR3 runs to 15 residues. DNA of the CDR3: TGTGCCAGCAGCCTTAGCGGGGGAAACCAAGAGACCCAGTACTTC. Translating gives CASSLSGGNQETQYF.

The CDR3: CASRGTGVRAFF. The CDR3 coding sequence is TGTGCCAGCAGGGGGACAGGGGTAAGGGCTTTCTTT. The V and J genes are TRBV27 and TRBJ1-1; 10 nucleotides align to TRBD1. The CDR3 spans 12 residues. V shed 6 bases and J 11 bases; nucleotides not matched to a gene: 6. Germline assignment: CDR1 MNHEY and CDR2 SMNVEV (reference sequence).

The chain is built from TRBV5-6 and TRBJ1-2; 7 nucleotides agree with TRBD1. Germline loops: CDR1 SGHDT, CDR2 YYEEEE. CDR3 size: 18 residues. Unmatched junction bases numbered 23, after V lost 6 bases and J lost 6 bases. The CDR3, as DNA: TGTGCCAGCATCCAGAGGCCGGGGACAGTAATGATGGTGAATGGCTACACCTTC. It codes for CASIQRPGTVMMVNGYTF.

Only one count was recorded for this clone. The chain couples TRBV7-2 to TRBJ1-2, with a tentative D call TRBD1 (5 bases). The V end lost 5 bases, the J end lost 0 bases, and 13 bases lay between the germline ends. Germline V gene data show CDR1 as SGHTA and CDR2 as FQGNSA. The CDR3 loop spans 15 amino acids. The CDR3: CASSPQEYSNYGYTF. CDR3 in DNA: TGTGCCAGCAGCCCACAGGAATACTCTAACTATGGCTACACCTTC.

The genes are TRBV7-9 and TRBJ2-7; D possibly corresponds to TRBD1 (5 bases). The germline CDR1 and CDR2 sequences are SEHNR and FQNEAQ (reference sequence). This CDR3 contains 16 residues. V gave up 1 base and J gave up 6 bases, with 19 bases separating them. CDR3 sequence reads: CASSLVHIGHLAEQYF. The CDR3 DNA reads as TGTGCCAGCAGCTTAGTTCATATTGGACATTTGGCCGAGCAGTACTTC.

The gene calls are TRBV6-5 and TRBJ1-5; TRBD1 aligns across 7 bases. The CDR3 sequence is 14 residues long. Germline CDR1 MNHEY, CDR2 SVGAGI. The V and J ends lost 10 bases and 1 base, in that order; junction bases with no gene match: 7. CDR3 in DNA: TGTGCCATTTACAGGGGAGGAAGCAATCAGCCCCAGCATTTT. It specifies CAIYRGGSNQPQHF.

The gene calls are TRBV11-3 and TRBJ2-3, with TRBD1 as a possible D gene (6 bases). The ends were cut back, 3 bases at V and 0 bases at J, with 10 bases in the middle. The CDR3 sequence is 15 residues long. Germline CDR1 reads SGHNT; CDR2 reads YENEEA. CDR3 residues: CASSLDSTSTDTQYF. CDR3 DNA: TGTGCCAGCAGCTTGGACAGCACTAGCACAGATACGCAGTATTTT.

This clone was observed once. The CDR3 DNA follows: TGTGCCAGCAGTGAATTCACAGGGGAGAACTATGGCTACACCTTC. Encoded protein: CASSEFTGENYGYTF. The V call is TRBV6-1, the J call TRBJ1-2; 7 bases match TRBD1. Trimming cost V 2 bases and J 2 bases; bases outside gene matches: 5. CDR3 length: 15 amino acids. The germline CDR1 and CDR2 sequences are MNHNS and SASEGT.

J is TRBJ1-5 and V is TRBV6-2 or TRBV6-3; D unclear. The V end lost 0 bases, the J end lost 2 bases, and 11 bases lay between the germline ends. CDR3 length: 16 residues. In germline, CDR1 is MNHEY, CDR2 SVGEGT. The CDR3 nucleotides are TGTGCCAGCAGTTACTCGAGAGGGTATGGCAATCAGCCCCAGCATTTT. It codes for CASSYSRGYGNQPQHF.

For the CDR3, the DNA is TGTGCCAGCAGCCAGGACAGGACCTCTGGAAACACCATATATTTT. Encoded protein: CASSQDRTSGNTIYF. The gene calls are TRBV9 and TRBJ1-3; the match to TRBD1 covers 7 bases. This CDR3 comprises 15 residues. Trimming cost V 4 bases and J 0 bases; bases outside gene matches: 4. CDR1 is SGDLS and CDR2 is YYNGEE in the germline V gene.

J is TRBJ2-1 and V is TRBV29-1; 10 nucleotides agree with TRBD1. J was trimmed by 10 bases and V by 7 bases; bases with no gene match: 10. The V gene's germline CDR1 is SQVTM and CDR2 ANQGSEA. The CDR3 length is 13 residues. The CDR3 nucleotides read TGCAGCGCGGGGGACAGGGGAAGTAGGGAGCAGTTCTTC. Its translation: CSAGDRGSREQFF.

The chain carries TRBV19 and TRBJ1-4; D remains ambiguous. Germline loops: CDR1 LNHDA, CDR2 SQIVND (reference sequence). Trimming stripped 5 bases from V and 4 bases from J, with 14 bases between. CDR3 length: 15 amino acids. This CDR3 is CASSSLGKSNEKLFF. The CDR3 DNA reads TGTGCCAGTAGTTCCTTGGGCAAGAGTAATGAAAAACTGTTTTTT.

This clone was counted a single time. CDR3 protein: CASSPSLYSGNTIYF. CDR3 nucleotides: TGTGCCAGTAGTCCCTCGTTATATTCTGGAAACACCATATATTTT. This chain uses TRBV19 with TRBJ1-3; no clear D. Germline CDR1 and CDR2: LNHDA and SQIVND (reference sequence). V dropped 5 bases and J dropped 1 base, with 12 bases sitting between them. CDR3 length: 15 residues.

J is TRBJ1-6 and V is TRBV5-4; D is ambiguous. This CDR3 has 13 residues. The V gene lost 5 bases and the J gene lost 9 bases, with 12 bases spanning the gap. CDR1 and CDR2 from the germline V gene are SGHNT and YYREEE (reference sequence). The CDR3 bases are TGTGCCAGCAGAGCAGCGGAGGGTTCACCCCTCCACTTT. Amino acids: CASRAAEGSPLHF.

V is TRBV27 and J is TRBJ1-1, with 10 bases identical to TRBD1. This CDR3 has 13 amino acids. CDR1 MNHEY and CDR2 SMNVEV come from the germline V gene (reference sequence). V lost 4 bases, J lost 11 bases, and 7 bases stayed unmatched. CDR3 sequence (DNA): TGTGCCAGCAGTTCCGGGACAGGGGATACGGCTTTCTTT. This gives the protein CASSSGTGDTAFF.

The V gene is TRBV6-6, the J gene TRBJ2-5; 7 nucleotides align to TRBD1. Trimming at V came to 5 bases and at J to 1 base, leaving 4 bases not matched to a gene. The CDR3 extends over 14 amino acids. Germline loops: CDR1 MNHNY, CDR2 SVGAGI (reference sequence). CDR3 nucleotides: TGTGCCAGCAGTGGGGACAGTCTCCAAGAGACCCAGTACTTC. This codes for CASSGDSLQETQYF.

CDR3 sequence reads: CASSEGQHQPQHF. In DNA, the CDR3 is TGTGCCAGCAGTGAGGGACAGCATCAGCCCCAGCATTTT. The V call is TRBV28, the J call TRBJ1-5; TRBD1 matches 7 bases. Germline V gives CDR1 MDHEN, CDR2 SYDVKM. There are 13 residues in the CDR3. V lost 5 bases to trimming and J lost 5 bases; unmatched junction nucleotides: 3. Using reference TRBV28 and TRBJ1-5 for the parts outside the CDR3, the full variable domain is DVKVTQSSRYLVKRTGEKVFLECVQDMDHENMFWYRQDPGLGLRLIYFSYDVKMKEKGDIPEGYSVSREKKERFSLILESASTNQTSMYLCASSEGQHQPQHFGDGTRLSIL.

The chain has TRBV18 and TRBJ1-3; perhaps TRBD1 as D (5 bases). Trimming removed 4 bases from V and 0 bases from J, with 10 bases in between. The V gene's germline CDR1 is KGHSH and CDR2 LQKENI. The CDR3 runs 15 residues. In DNA, the CDR3 is TGTGCCAGCTCACGCGACAGAGTCTCTGGAAACACCATATATTTT. Encoded protein: CASSRDRVSGNTIYF.

In its sample, this clone was seen a few times. The chain joins TRBV5-8 to TRBJ1-2; D is ambiguous. Trimming removed 0 bases from V and 2 bases from J, with 17 bases in between. CDR1 SGHTS and CDR2 YDEGEE come from the germline V gene. The CDR3 runs 17 residues. CDR3: CASSLEPGAPYNYGYTF. The DNA of the CDR3 is TGTGCCAGCAGCTTGGAACCCGGAGCACCCTACAACTATGGCTACACCTTC.

This chain links TRBV27 with TRBJ2-7, with D possibly being TRBD1 (6 bases). The CDR3 loop spans 13 amino acids. Trimming took 4 bases from V and 5 from J, leaving 12 bases between them. Germline V CDR1 and CDR2: MNHEY, SMNVEV (reference sequence). CDR3 bases: TGTGCCAGCAGTTCACTAACAGGGAACGAGCAGTACTTC. Translating it yields CASSSLTGNEQYF.

The V call is TRBV5-4, the J call TRBJ2-3, with 7 positions matching TRBD1. Germline V lookup: CDR1 SGHNT, CDR2 YYREEE (reference sequence). The CDR3 is 16 amino acids. J was trimmed by 0 bases and V by 3 bases; bases with no gene match: 7. The CDR3 loop is CASSSDRVGSTDTQYF. The CDR3 DNA follows: TGTGCCAGCAGCTCCGACAGGGTCGGTAGCACAGATACGCAGTATTTT.

This chain connects TRBV2 to TRBJ1-6; 8 bases line up with TRBD1. V shed 6 bases, J shed 7 bases, and the junction held 8 bases outside the gene matches. The CDR3 is 15 residues long. Germline V gene sequence: CDR1 SNHLY, CDR2 FYNNEI. CDR3 bases: TGTGCCAGCAGGGGGGCGACAGGGGAAAATTCACCCCTCCACTTT. Encoded protein: CASRGATGENSPLHF.